A selection of T cell receptor beta chains follows, all from one sample in a study of T cells expressing NK-cell markers. TCRdb reworked the 5' RACE reads into one entry per CDR3 protein, no DNA. Here the sample table reports fewer than 400,000 distinct CDR3 sequences. Sequences were obtained from blood T cells: a sorted CD56 or NKG2C T cell subset, CD4+ or CD8+ T cells, or bulk PBMC T cells (not recorded which). These receptors were taken from a man aged 18-70 years in good health. The CDR3 runs from the conserved cysteine through the conserved F or W. Each record gives: J gene, V gene, CDR3 protein.

>TRBJ2-1|TRBV2
CASWKRGRINEQFF
>TRBJ2-5|TRBV14
CASSQWRGFQETQYF
>TRBJ2-7|TRBV6-5
CASSYEGGPSEQYF
>TRBJ1-5|TRBV21-1
CASSKGQGADQPQHF
>TRBJ2-1|TRBV18
CASSPLQGTYNEQFF
>TRBJ1-1|TRBV9
CASSGGWNTEAFF
>TRBJ2-2|TRBV11-2
CASSFRGVGSGNTGELFF
>TRBJ2-1|TRBV3-1
CASSQEDPRPGAYNEQFF
>TRBJ1-5|TRBV9
CASSEEPNGRQPQHF
>TRBJ2-3|TRBV19
CASSMPRGPDTQYF
>TRBJ2-5|TRBV5-4
CASSRETSRPETQYF
>TRBJ2-5|TRBV5-4
CASSLYSRETQYF
>TRBJ2-1|TRBV12-3/TRBV12-4
CASSLTTPRVGNEQFF
>TRBJ2-6|TRBV4-1
CASSPVRGPGANVLTF
>TRBJ2-3|TRBV11-2
CASSSSPGHTDTQYF
>TRBJ2-4|TRBV12-3/TRBV12-4
CASSRRGGQNLKNIQYF
>TRBJ1-2|TRBV7-9
CASSLTGAPTYGYTF
>TRBJ2-1|TRBV20-1
CSAKTGYNEQFF
>TRBJ1-1|TRBV6-1
CASSDQGGGTEAFF
>TRBJ1-2|TRBV29-1
CSVDMEAGTNYGYTF
>TRBJ1-2|TRBV28
CASSPGRIYGYTF
>TRBJ1-2|TRBV24-1
CATREGGDDVFGYTF
>TRBJ1-6|TRBV5-1
CASSLKGAENSPLHF
>TRBJ2-7|TRBV6-5
CASSYSVGQGERPYEQYF
>TRBJ1-2|TRBV20-1
CSASGRKAYGYTF
>TRBJ1-5|TRBV7-2
CASSLTGSPEQPQHF
>TRBJ1-1|TRBV10-3
CAISESIGGLNTEAFF
>TRBJ2-5|TRBV7-2
CASSKFRGETQYF
>TRBJ1-2|TRBV20-1
CRATGTAVTNYGYTF
>TRBJ2-5|TRBV27
CASSLGLAGAAETQYF
>TRBJ1-4|TRBV5-1
CASSKTGARKELFF
>TRBJ2-1|TRBV3-1
CASSQRTLSLSYNEQFF
>TRBJ2-7|TRBV20-1
CSARGLSTEQYF
>TRBJ2-7|TRBV12-3/TRBV12-4
CASSSSSSRYEQYF
>TRBJ1-4|TRBV6-1
CASHSWAFNEKLFF
>TRBJ2-7|TRBV11-2
CASSPVGPGPYEQYF
>TRBJ1-4|TRBV5-5
CASSLVGARTGPRGKLFF
>TRBJ2-6|TRBV18
CASSKSGTRRSGANVLTF
>TRBJ1-1|TRBV29-1
CSVDSLGSGGNEAFF
>TRBJ2-5|TRBV12-3/TRBV12-4
CASSMDRTQETQYF
>TRBJ2-1|TRBV6-1
CASRDAIGEQFF
>TRBJ2-7|TRBV28
CASKALQGAYEQYF
>TRBJ1-2|TRBV6-2/TRBV6-3
CAIRPPGQVAHYGYTF
>TRBJ2-2|TRBV6-2/TRBV6-3
CASSHPRNSKTGGNTGELFF
>TRBJ2-5|TRBV20-1
CSAIPHRGETQYF
>TRBJ2-6|TRBV5-1
CASQTGAGANVLTF
>TRBJ2-3|TRBV12-3/TRBV12-4
CASSYIRESSYTDTQYF
>TRBJ2-5|TRBV12-3/TRBV12-4
CASSLAAGAAQETQYF
>TRBJ1-1|TRBV20-1
CSARDPDTEAFF
>TRBJ1-5|TRBV6-2/TRBV6-3
CASRTGGGGNQPQHF
>TRBJ2-3|TRBV6-2/TRBV6-3
CASSRTPGLATDTQYF
>TRBJ2-1|TRBV7-3
CASSSTPDQNEQFF
>TRBJ1-2|TRBV3-1
CASSHSRGASGYTF
>TRBJ1-2|TRBV5-5
CASSLVAGEYGYTF
>TRBJ2-1|TRBV3-1
CASSQEGGTSDYNEQFF
>TRBJ2-5|TRBV6-2/TRBV6-3
CASSDPLIAGGQETQYF
>TRBJ2-5|TRBV2
CASSEDAGTETQYF
>TRBJ1-5|TRBV7-9
CANSLSRESQPQHF
>TRBJ2-1|TRBV7-2
CASSGGVNEQFF